This TCR beta chain comes out of a study of T-cell reconstitution after alpha-beta-depleted transplantation in children (dated by TCRdb to 2016 to 2017). With regard to the full study: Using TCR repertoire profiling, the study followed T-cell immune reconstitution in a quantitative way in children after TCRalphabeta/CD19-depleted allogeneic hematopoietic cell transplantation.

The research as a whole found: In some patients, the high TCRbeta diversity seen at day 60 was put down to recipient T cells and intrathymic progenitors that had survived conditioning. Hyperexpanded clone frequencies declined over subsequent months; after one year, T-cell counts and TCRbeta diversity were mostly attributed to newly produced T cells. The apparently early recovery of alphabetaT-cell counts about two months after transplant reportedly depended on only several hundred rapidly expanded clones that came from non-depleted graft cells.

To prepare the library, PCR was applied. Sequencer: Illumina HiSeq 2500. To normalize quantification of the TCRbeta repertoire, the TCR libraries were built with molecular barcoding that relied on unique molecular identifiers. TCRdb itself trimmed the public reads at Q25 with fastp, ran MiXCR and retained productive beta chains. For every CDR3 protein sequence, its rows merge into one entry that carries the most common genes and DNA. For this sample there are roughly 500,000 distinct CDR3 sequences; about 10% appear just once. Just over 2% of the sample goes to the ten largest clones. Looking up the germline V gene (reference sequence) yields CDR1 DFQATT and CDR2 SNEGSKA. The V and J ends are trimmed by 0 bases and 1 base, leaving 12 bases between them. The CDR3 runs 15 amino acids, cysteine and phenylalanine included. Only the CDR3 portion is preserved as DNA: 45 bases, with reading frame beginning at the first base.

Explained via the paper, the treatment or condition label denotes: allogeneic hematopoietic cell transplantation with graft depleted of TCRalphabeta T cells and CD19 B cells. The transplant recipients were children given TCRalphabeta/CD19-depleted allogeneic hematopoietic cell grafts. This clonotype was picked up many times. Its target antigen remains unknown. The record has no base qualities; no much larger clone is one base away. This TCR was recovered from a child younger than 10 with inherited bone marrow failure, due to receive a stem cell transplant. The chain was built from TRBV20-1 and TRBJ1-1, with the identity of the D gene unclear. Sequenced here: PBMCs, sampled before TCRalphabeta/CD19-depleted stem cell transplant. Read as DNA, the sequence is TGCAGTGCTAGAGATTTTCTCGGGAGGAACACTGAAGCTTTCTTT. Protein translation: CSARDFLGRNTEAFF.